Following are 2 T cell receptor beta chains from one sample sequenced in a study of shared clonotypes between healthy human individuals. Profiling relied on immunoSEQ multiplex PCR, and the TCRdb table lists in-frame clones only, not all of them. The sample lists about 1.1 million clones, 75% to 80% occurring once. Material: memory CD4+ T cells from PBMCs. The subset here: CD45RA-negative fraction. These TCRs come from a young man in good health. Some clones in this sample may be carry-over from other donors' samples.

The chain recombines TRBV7-3 with TRBJ1-6; unclear D gene. This CDR3 comprises 15 residues. CDR1 and CDR2 from the germline V gene are SGHTA and FQGTGA. V was cut by 5 bases and J by 10 bases, with 18 bases left in between. DNA for the CDR3: TGTGCCAGCAGCCTATCTTCAGGAGGCGGATCACCCCTCCACTTT. It is translated as CASSLSSGGGSPLHF.

The genes are TRBV7-8 and TRBJ2-7; 7 bases map to TRBD2. Germline values: CDR1 SGHVS, CDR2 FQNEAQ. CDR3 length: 14 amino acids. With 6 bases clipped from V and 2 bases from J, the junction kept 7 bases outside the gene matches. The CDR3 region has the DNA TGTGCCAGCAGTCGGGCGGGAGTGGCCTACGAGCAGTACTTC. It specifies CASSRAGVAYEQYF.